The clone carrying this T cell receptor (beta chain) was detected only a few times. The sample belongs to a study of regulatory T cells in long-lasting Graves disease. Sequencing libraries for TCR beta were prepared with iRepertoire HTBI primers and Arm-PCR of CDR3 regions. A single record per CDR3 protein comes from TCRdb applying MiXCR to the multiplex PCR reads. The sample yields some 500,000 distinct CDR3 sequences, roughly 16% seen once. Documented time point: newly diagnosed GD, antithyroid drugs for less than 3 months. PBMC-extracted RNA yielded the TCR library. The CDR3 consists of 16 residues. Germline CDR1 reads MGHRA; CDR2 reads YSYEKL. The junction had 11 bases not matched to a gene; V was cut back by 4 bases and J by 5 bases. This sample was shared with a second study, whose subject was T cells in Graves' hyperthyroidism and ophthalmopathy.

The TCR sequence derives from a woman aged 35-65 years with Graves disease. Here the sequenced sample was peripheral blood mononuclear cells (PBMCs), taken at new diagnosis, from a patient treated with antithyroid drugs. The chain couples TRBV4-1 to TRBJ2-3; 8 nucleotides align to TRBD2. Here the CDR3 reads CASSPRGSGGVDTQYF. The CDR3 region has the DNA TGCGCCAGCAGCCCTCGGGGGAGCGGGGGAGTAGATACGCAGTATTTT.